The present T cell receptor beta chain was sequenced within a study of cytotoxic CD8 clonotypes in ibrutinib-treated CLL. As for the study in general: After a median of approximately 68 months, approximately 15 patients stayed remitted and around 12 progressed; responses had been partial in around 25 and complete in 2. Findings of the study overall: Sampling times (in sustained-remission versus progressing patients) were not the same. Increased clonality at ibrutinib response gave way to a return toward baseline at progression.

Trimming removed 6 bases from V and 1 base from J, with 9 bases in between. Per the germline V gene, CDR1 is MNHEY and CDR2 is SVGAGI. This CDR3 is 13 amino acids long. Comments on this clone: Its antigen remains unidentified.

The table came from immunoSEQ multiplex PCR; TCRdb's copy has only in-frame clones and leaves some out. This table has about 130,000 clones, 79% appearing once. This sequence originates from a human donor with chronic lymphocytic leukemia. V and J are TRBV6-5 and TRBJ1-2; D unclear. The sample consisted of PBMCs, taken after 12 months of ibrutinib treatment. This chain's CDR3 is CASRRADNYGYTF. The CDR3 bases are TGTGCCAGCAGAAGGGCTGATAACTATGGCTACACCTTC.